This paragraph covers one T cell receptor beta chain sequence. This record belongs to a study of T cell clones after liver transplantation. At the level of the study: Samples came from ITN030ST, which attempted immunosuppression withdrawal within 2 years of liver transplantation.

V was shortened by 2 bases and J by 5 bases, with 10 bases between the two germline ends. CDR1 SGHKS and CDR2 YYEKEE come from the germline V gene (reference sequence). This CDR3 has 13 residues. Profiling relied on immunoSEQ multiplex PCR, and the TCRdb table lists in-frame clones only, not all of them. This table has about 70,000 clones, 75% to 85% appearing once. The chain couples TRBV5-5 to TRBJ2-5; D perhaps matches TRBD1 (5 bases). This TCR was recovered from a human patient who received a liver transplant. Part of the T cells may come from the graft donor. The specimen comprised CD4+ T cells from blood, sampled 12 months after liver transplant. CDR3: CASSFQGEETQYF. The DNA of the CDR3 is TGTGCCAGCAGCTTTCAGGGCGAGGAGACCCAGTACTTC.